One sample yielded the 20 T cell receptor beta chains listed below, sequenced in a study of vaccination and CD4 T cells after COVID-19. Their cognate antigens are unknown. Sequence data for DNA of cultured CD4+ T cells were generated by the Oncomine TCR Beta short-read assay. TCRdb reprocessed the PCR reads with MiXCR, giving one entry per CDR3 protein. The table includes around 3,900 distinct CDR3 sequences, around 20% detected once. Treatment denoted: roughly 10-day PBMC culture with coronavirus spike peptide pools or control peptides (ViraFEST assay). Sequenced input: CD4+ T cells from blood, cultured in vitro. Receptors originate from a human donor who had recovered from COVID-19.

V and J are TRBV6-1 and TRBJ1-4, with 7 bases that match TRBD1. The CDR3 totals 15 residues. The V gene's germline CDR1 is MNHNS and CDR2 SASEGT. V was clipped by 5 bases and J by 0 bases; unmatched bases: 3. The CDR3 loop reads CASSRDSATNEKLFF. CDR3 sequence (DNA): TGTGCCAGCAGTCGGGACAGTGCAACTAATGAAAAACTGTTTTTT.

This clonotype was counted only a few times. The rearrangement links TRBV6-1 to TRBJ2-5; D remains ambiguous. Germline-derived CDR1 and CDR2 are MNHNS and SASEGT. The CDR3 runs to 13 residues. The germline V and J ends were trimmed by 10 bases and 5 bases, with 17 bases remaining between them. The CDR3 bases are TGTGCCACCCTTAGACAAGGTTGGGAGACCCAGTACTTC. Translation: CATLRQGWETQYF.

Judged by abundance, this clonotype is large. The V and J genes are TRBV2 and TRBJ1-2, with TRBD1 identical over 7 bases. This CDR3 is built from 15 residues. Germline V lookup: CDR1 SNHLY, CDR2 FYNNEI. Trimming took 5 bases from V and 4 from J; bases not matched to a gene: 10. CDR3 residues: CASSFTDRVGYGYTF. The CDR3 bases are TGTGCCAGCAGTTTTACTGACAGGGTGGGCTATGGCTACACCTTC.

This clonotype was observed a handful of times. V is TRBV7-2 and J is TRBJ1-1; tentatively, D is TRBD1 (6 bases). The V end was cut by 6 bases, the J end by 1 base, with 12 bases between. CDR3 length: 14 amino acids. Germline CDR1 and CDR2: SGHTA and FQGNSA. CDR3 region: CASSWTDQNTEAFF. The CDR3 nucleotides are TGTGCCAGCAGTTGGACAGATCAGAACACTGAAGCTTTCTTT.

The chain carries TRBV6-1 and TRBJ1-4; 9 bases map to TRBD1. The J segment lost 1 base and the V segment lost 5 bases, leaving 5 bases of the junction unmatched. The CDR3 loop spans 16 amino acids. CDR1 and CDR2 (germline): MNHNS, SASEGT. CDR3 protein: CASSSRDRVTNEKLFF. As DNA, the CDR3 is TGTGCCAGCAGTAGCAGGGACAGGGTAACTAATGAAAAACTGTTTTTT.

This clonotype was recorded a few times. This chain uses TRBV7-6 with TRBJ2-3, with D perhaps matching TRBD2 (7 bases). This CDR3 is built from 15 residues. Germline loops: CDR1 SGHVS, CDR2 FNYEAQ. The ends were cut back, 5 bases at V and 4 bases at J, with 16 bases in the middle. The CDR3 protein is CASSPRGGEADTQYF. CDR3 bases: TGTGCCAGCAGCCCTAGGGGGGGGGAGGCAGATACGCAGTATTTT. Full variable domain (missing parts from reference TRBV7-6 and TRBJ2-3): GAGVSQSPRYKVTKRGQDVALRCDPISGHVSLYWYRQALGQGPEFLTYFNYEAQQDKSGLPNDRFSAERPEGSISTLTIQRTEQRDSAMYRCASSPRGGEADTQYFGPGTRLTVL.

The table lists this clonotype with a few counts. The chain couples TRBV15 to TRBJ2-1; D possibly matches TRBD1 or TRBD2 (5 bases each). The germline CDR1 and CDR2 sequences are LNHNV and YYDKDF (reference sequence). V lost 4 bases, J lost 4 bases, and 20 bases lay in between. The CDR3 has 17 residues. This CDR3 is CATSTLDQGPMYNEQFF. The CDR3 region has the DNA TGTGCCACCAGCACTCTCGACCAGGGACCGATGTACAATGAGCAGTTCTTC.

The gene calls are TRBV2 and TRBJ2-1, with 7 bases fitting TRBD2. Germline values: CDR1 SNHLY, CDR2 FYNNEI. CDR3 length: 13 residues. The junction had 2 bases not matched to a gene; V was cut back by 6 bases and J by 3 bases. For the CDR3, the DNA is TGTGCCAGCAGGGGGAGGGTCTACAATGAGCAGTTCTTC. It encodes CASRGRVYNEQFF.

By share, this clonotype counts as medium-sized (0.01 to 0.1%). The V call is TRBV19, the J call TRBJ2-6, with D perhaps TRBD2 (7 bases). V was clipped by 2 bases and J by 2 bases, with 16 bases between them. CDR1 is LNHDA, CDR2 SQIVND, per germline (reference sequence). There are 18 residues in the CDR3. The CDR3 nucleotides are TGTGCCAGTAGTATACGCGCTCGGGGGGCGACTGGGGCCAACGTCCTGACTTTC. Translating it yields CASSIRARGATGANVLTF.

In its sample, this clonotype is large. V gene TRBV30 combines with J gene TRBJ1-6, with unresolved D. Germline V lookup: CDR1 GTSNPN, CDR2 SVGIG (reference sequence). The germline V and J ends were trimmed by 3 bases and 2 bases, with 5 bases remaining between them. The CDR3 spans 13 residues. The CDR3 DNA sequence: TGTGCCTGGAGAGTTACCTATAATTCACCCCTCCACTTT. It is translated as CAWRVTYNSPLHF. Filled out from reference TRBV30 and TRBJ1-6, the complete variable domain reads SQTIHQWPATLVQPVGSPLSLECTVEGTSNPNLYWYRQAAGRGLQLLFYSVGIGQISSEVPQNLSASRPQDRQFILSSKKLLLSDSGFYLCAWRVTYNSPLHFGNGTRLTVT.

This clonotype is deemed medium-sized. The genes are TRBV7-3 and TRBJ1-2; D uncertain. Trimming pared 5 bases from V and 2 bases from J, leaving 9 bases between. The CDR3 covers 13 residues. The germline V gene encodes CDR1 SGHTA and CDR2 FQGTGA. CDR3 DNA sequence: TGTGCCAGCAGCCAGGACGGAAACTATGGCTACACCTTC. Translation: CASSQDGNYGYTF.

This clonotype was recorded a few times. The gene calls are TRBV6-1 and TRBJ1-5; D is unclear. CDR1 MNHNS and CDR2 SASEGT come from the germline V gene. The CDR3 runs to 13 residues. V lost 7 bases to trimming and J lost 3 bases, with 10 bases between them. This CDR3 reads CASNQAFNQPQHF. The CDR3 coding sequence is TGTGCCAGCAACCAGGCTTTCAATCAGCCCCAGCATTTT.

This clonotype occurred a few times. J is TRBJ1-1 and V is TRBV30, with a tentative D call TRBD1 (6 bases). The V gene's germline CDR1 is GTSNPN and CDR2 SVGIG (reference sequence). V was pared by 2 bases and J by 1 base, with 14 bases between. This CDR3 spans 15 amino acids. The CDR3 loop is CAWSPPGHTNTEAFF. The CDR3 DNA reads as TGTGCCTGGAGTCCTCCGGGACACACGAACACTGAAGCTTTCTTT.

This clonotype was counted a few times. The chain employs TRBV6-1 and TRBJ2-2, with D perhaps assigned TRBD1 or TRBD2 (5 bases each). Trimming left V 4 bases short and J 6 bases short, with 12 bases between. The CDR3 spans 14 residues. Per the germline V gene, CDR1 is MNHNS and CDR2 is SASEGT. CDR3 DNA: TGTGCCAGCAGTGTGGGCATGGGGGCCGGGGAGCTGTTTTTT. Its protein product is CASSVGMGAGELFF.

The chain recombines TRBV25-1 with TRBJ1-3; the match to TRBD1 covers 8 bases. Germline-derived CDR1 and CDR2 are MGHDK and SYGVNS. This CDR3 region has 14 residues. V shed 4 bases and J 4 bases; nucleotides not matched to a gene: 3. The CDR3 nucleotides read TGTGCCAGCAGTGTGGCAGGGGGCGGAAACACCATATATTTT. Its protein is CASSVAGGGNTIYF. Using reference TRBV25-1 and TRBJ1-3 for the parts outside the CDR3, the full variable domain is EADIYQTPRYLVIGTGKKITLECSQTMGHDKMYWYQQDPGMELHLIHYSYGVNSTEKGDLSSESTVSRIRTEHFPLTLESARPSHTSQYLCASSVAGGGNTIYFGEGSWLTVV.

The rearrangement uses TRBV5-4 and TRBJ1-1; D is undetermined. The ends were cut back, 0 bases at V and 1 base at J, with 10 bases in the middle. The CDR3 runs to 15 residues. Germline values: CDR1 SGHNT, CDR2 YYREEE (reference sequence). The CDR3 sequence: CASSLARTGNTEAFF. The DNA for the CDR3 is TGTGCCAGCAGCTTGGCCAGGACGGGGAACACTGAAGCTTTCTTT.

This clonotype came up a few times. The chain couples TRBV3-1 to TRBJ1-2, with D unclear. V gave up 1 base and J gave up 1 base, with 4 bases separating them. Germline lookup yields CDR1 LGHDT and CDR2 YNNKEL (reference sequence). This CDR3 has 13 residues. The CDR3 loop reads CASSQGVNYGYTF. The CDR3 nucleotides are TGTGCCAGCAGCCAAGGAGTTAACTATGGCTACACCTTC.

This clonotype was picked up one time. This chain uses TRBV5-1 with TRBJ1-2; D is ambiguous. The CDR3 totals 13 residues. Germline V lookup: CDR1 SGHRS, CDR2 YFSETQ. V lost 0 bases and J lost 4, with 7 bases in between. The CDR3 here is CASSLEPLYGYTF. CDR3 nucleotides: TGCGCCAGCAGCTTGGAGCCCCTCTATGGCTACACCTTC.

The rearrangement joins TRBV19 to TRBJ1-6; 7 nucleotides match TRBD1. Per the germline V gene, CDR1 is LNHDA and CDR2 is SQIVND (reference sequence). V was clipped by 11 bases and J by 3 bases; unmatched bases: 4. This CDR3 comprises 13 residues. CDR3 sequence (DNA): TGTGCCGCCCAGGGGGGCTATAATTCACCCCTCCACTTT. Translating gives CAAQGGYNSPLHF.

The CDR3 protein is CASSPGVGMEGTEAFF. The CDR3 nucleotides are TGTGCCAGCAGCCCAGGGGTAGGGATGGAGGGCACTGAAGCTTTCTTT. V is TRBV9 and J is TRBJ1-1; D is perhaps TRBD1 (6 bases). This CDR3 is built from 16 residues. CDR1 and CDR2 (germline): SGDLS, YYNGEE. V shed 4 bases and J shed 4 bases, with 20 bases lying between them.